This T cell receptor beta chain appears in the sequencing data of a study of early T cells in non-severe SARS-CoV-2 infection. TCRdb used MiXCR to reprocess the 5' RACE reads, holding one entry per CDR3 protein. Among roughly 72,000 distinct CDR3 sequences, 9.5% to 15% were seen once, and the ten largest hold 1.1%. Germline values: CDR1 DFQATT, CDR2 SNEGSKA (reference sequence). The V gene end was trimmed by 3 bases and the J gene end by 4 bases; junction bases not matched to a gene: 4. CDR3 length: 14 amino acids. The sample taken for sequencing was whole blood. The clonotype comes from an adult who was a healthcare worker with PCR-confirmed SARS-CoV-2 infection or an uninfected control (not recorded which). The chain uses TRBV20-1 and TRBJ2-2, with 8 bases that match TRBD1. DNA for the CDR3: TGCAGTGCTAGGGCGACAGGGGTCACCGGGGAGCTGTTTTTT. Encoded protein: CSARATGVTGELFF.